This TCR beta chain was retrieved from a study of T-cell memory formation after mild COVID-19. This clonotype was counted between two and nine times. Its specificity is unknown. Regarding the study as a whole: CD4+ clones that contracted lay mainly in CM and EM; CD8+ ones lay in EMRA. Second-wave clones with a day 37 peak had unconfirmed SARS-CoV-2 specificity. Clones contracting over day 15 to 85 were CD4/CD8 balanced, with later expanders leaning CD4+.

The CDR3 has 14 amino acids. V gave up 6 bases and J gave up 4 bases; unmatched junction bases: 8. Germline V lookup: CDR1 SQVTM, CDR2 ANQGSEA. A 5'RACE reaction primed in the constant segment made cDNA libraries of TCR alpha and TCR beta, and these carried sample barcodes and UMIs. TCRdb ran MiXCR on the 5' RACE reads and lists one entry per CDR3 protein. This table holds roughly 350,000 distinct CDR3 sequences, roughly 21% found once. The TCR comes from an adult woman who had mild COVID-19 (a few samples of this study predate the infection). Cell type and time point are not known. This rearrangement joins TRBV29-1 to TRBJ1-5, with 8 bases matching TRBD1. The sample taken for sequencing was PBMCs or a T cell subset sorted from them (not recorded which). This chain's CDR3 is CSVSTGVGNQPQHF. In DNA form, the CDR3 reads TGCAGCGTGTCGACAGGGGTCGGTAATCAGCCCCAGCATTTT.